The rows below give T cell receptor beta chains drawn from one sample of a study of blood T cell repertoires in COVID-19. Libraries were prepared by immunoSEQ multiplex PCR; TCRdb keeps only in-frame clonotypes and omits some of them. Of about 95,000 clones listed, roughly nine tenths are singletons. The sequenced material came from peripheral blood. All receptors derive from a woman aged 70-85 years with acute or convalescent COVID-19. CDR3s include the opening cysteine and the closing phenylalanine or tryptophan. The D gene is left open where the match is weak. Rows give clone size only sometimes, using once, few, many, or a class for an expanded clone.

.	15	TRBV5-4	.	TRBJ2-1	TGTGCCAGCAGCTTCGAGGGCCCCATCTACAATGAGCAGTTCTTC	CASSFEGPIYNEQFF
TRBD1	15	TRBV28	.	TRBJ2-7	TGTGCCAGCAGTTCCATAGGGACAGGGAAGTACGAGCAGTACTTC	CASSSIGTGKYEQYF
.	13	TRBV18	once	TRBJ1-2	TGTGCCAGCTCACCGCCGACAGGTTATGGCTACACCTTC	CASSPPTGYGYTF
.	16	TRBV3-1/TRBV3-2	.	TRBJ1-5	TGTGCCAGCAGCCAGGGCCAGGGAAGGGAAGATCAGCCCCAGCATTTT	CASSQGQGREDQPQHF
.	16	TRBV30	.	TRBJ2-2	TGTGCCTGGAGTGTAATGGCCAGTTCTAGGTCCGGGGAGCTGTTTTTT	CAWSVMASSRSGELFF
.	18	TRBV5-1	once	TRBJ1-4	TGCGCCAGCAGCAACGGGACTTTCTTTACCGCAACTAATGAAAAACTGTTTTTT	CASSNGTFFTATNEKLFF
.	15	TRBV5-6	.	TRBJ1-5	TGTGCCAGCAGCTTACGAGGCATGGGCAATCAGCCCCAGCATTTT	CASSLRGMGNQPQHF
TRBD1	16	TRBV4-2	.	TRBJ1-2	TGTGCCAGCAGCCAAGATATGAGGACAGGGTACTATGGCTACACCTTC	CASSQDMRTGYYGYTF
TRBD2	21	TRBV15	.	TRBJ2-1	TGTGCCACCAGCAGACCTCTGGGACTAGCGGGGGCCGGGAGCTCCTACAATGAGCAGTTCTTC	CATSRPLGLAGAGSSYNEQFF
.	16	TRBV2	.	TRBJ1-4	TGTGCCAGCAAGCGTAGACAGGTGACTGGTAATGAAAAACTGTTTTTT	CASKRRQVTGNEKLFF
TRBD1	16	TRBV16	.	TRBJ2-5	TGTGCCAGCAGCCACCGGGACAGGGGGCCAGAGGGGACCCAGTACTTC	CASSHRDRGPEGTQYF
.	14	TRBV28	.	TRBJ1-1	TGTGCCAGCAGTTTGGGGACAAGATATACTGAAGCTTTCTTT	CASSLGTRYTEAFF
.	14	TRBV19	.	TRBJ2-7	TGTGCCAGTAGTATCTCGGCAGGGCCGTACGAGCAGTACTTC	CASSISAGPYEQYF
.	14	TRBV2	few	TRBJ2-5	TGTGCCAGCATACTAGGTCTGGTCGGAGAGACCCAGTACTTC	CASILGLVGETQYF
.	11	TRBV14	.	TRBJ2-7	TGTGCCAGCAGCGCAGGGCACGAGCAGTACTTC	CASSAGHEQYF
.	17	TRBV19	.	TRBJ2-1	TGTGCCAGTAGTCCGCCGGTGCAGGGCATCCCCTACAATGAGCAGTTCTTC	CASSPPVQGIPYNEQFF
.	14	TRBV5-1	.	TRBJ1-2	TGCGCCAGCAGCTTGGGGGTCAGGGAGGATGGCTACACCTTC	CASSLGVREDGYTF
TRBD2	15	TRBV4-1	.	TRBJ2-3	TGCGCCAGCAGCCAAGAAGGCGGGAGCGCTGATACGCAGTATTTT	CASSQEGGSADTQYF
.	14	TRBV5-1	.	TRBJ1-6	TGCGCCAGCAGCCTGGAACTGAAAAATTCACCCCTCCACTTT	CASSLELKNSPLHF
.	15	TRBV2	.	TRBJ2-1	TGTGCCAGCAGTGAAGCTGGGGGGTTTCCCAATGAGCAGTTCTTC	CASSEAGGFPNEQFF
TRBD2	14	TRBV2	few	TRBJ2-5	TGTGCCAGCAGTGAAGGAGGACTAGGAGGGACCCAGTACTTC	CASSEGGLGGTQYF
.	12	TRBV19	.	TRBJ1-2	TGTGCCAGTACTAACAGGGAGTATGGCTACACCTTC	CASTNREYGYTF
.	13	TRBV11-2	.	TRBJ1-1	TGTGCCAGCAGCTTAGACAGGAACACTGAAGCTTTCTTT	CASSLDRNTEAFF
TRBD2	15	TRBV6-4	.	TRBJ2-3	TGTGCCAGCACATCACAAGCGGGAAGCACAGATACGCAGTATTTT	CASTSQAGSTDTQYF
TRBD1	13	TRBV30	once	TRBJ2-5	TGTGCCTGGATGGGACAGTTCCAAGAGACCCAGTACTTC	CAWMGQFQETQYF
.	16	TRBV27	.	TRBJ1-2	TGTGCCAGCAGTTTCGGGGGGGGAACAGGAACCTATGGCTACACCTTC	CASSFGGGTGTYGYTF
.	15	TRBV4-2	.	TRBJ2-1	TGTGCCAGCAGCCAGGGGGGTATCTTAGCTAGTGAGCAGTTCTTC	CASSQGGILASEQFF
.	15	TRBV5-1	.	TRBJ1-3	TGCGCCAGCAGCGCCGACAGGTCCTCTGGAAACACCATATATTTT	CASSADRSSGNTIYF
TRBD1	15	TRBV6-5	.	TRBJ2-7	TGTGCCAGCAGTCTAATTACAGGGGATTACTACGAGCAGTACTTC	CASSLITGDYYEQYF
.	14	TRBV6-5	few	TRBJ2-3	TGTGCCAGCAGTCGGACAGCTAGCACAGATACGCAGTATTTT	CASSRTASTDTQYF
TRBD2	15	TRBV19	.	TRBJ2-1	TGTGCCAGTAGCCAACGGACTAGCGTTATCAATGAGCAGTTCTTC	CASSQRTSVINEQFF
.	16	TRBV28	.	TRBJ1-4	TGTGCCAGCAGTTCCCCCAGAGGGGCGGGAAATGAAAAACTGTTTTTT	CASSSPRGAGNEKLFF
TRBD1	15	TRBV5-5	.	TRBJ1-3	TGTGCCAGCAGCCACGACAGGGCCGGGAGAAACACCATATATTTT	CASSHDRAGRNTIYF
.	14	TRBV15	.	TRBJ1-4	TGTGCCACCAGCAGAGGGGGCGTGCTCGAAAAACTGTTTTTT	CATSRGGVLEKLFF
TRBD1	16	TRBV4-2	.	TRBJ1-5	TGTGCCAGCGGGCAGGGGGCCCTACAGGACAATCAGCCCCAGCATTTT	CASGQGALQDNQPQHF
TRBD2	16	TRBV20-1	.	TRBJ2-7	TGCAGTGCTAGTCCCGGACTAGCGGGAAGGGCCTACGAGCAGTACTTC	CSASPGLAGRAYEQYF
TRBD1	13	TRBV7-9	once	TRBJ1-6	TGTGCCAGCAGCGCCACAGGGGACTCACCCCTCCACTTT	CASSATGDSPLHF
.	14	TRBV28	.	TRBJ1-5	TGTGCCAGCAGTCAACAGCGGAGCAATCAGCCCCAGCATTTT	CASSQQRSNQPQHF
.	17	TRBV3-1/TRBV3-2	.	TRBJ1-3	TGTGCCAGCAGCCCTCGGGGTGGGTTTGATTCTGGAAACACCATATATTTT	CASSPRGGFDSGNTIYF
TRBD1	15	TRBV5-1	.	TRBJ2-5	TGCGCCAGCAGCTTGGAGGGGGCGGGCCAAGAGACCCAGTACTTC	CASSLEGAGQETQYF
TRBD1	14	TRBV18	few	TRBJ1-3	TGTGCCAGCTATCGACAGGGGGCTGGAAACACCATATATTTT	CASYRQGAGNTIYF
.	13	TRBV24-1	once	TRBJ2-3	TGTGCCACCAGGGACAAAAACACAGATACGCAGTATTTT	CATRDKNTDTQYF
TRBD1	16	TRBV5-1	.	TRBJ2-5	TGCGCCAGCAGCTTGGGATCCGGGACAGGGGTTGAGACCCAGTACTTC	CASSLGSGTGVETQYF